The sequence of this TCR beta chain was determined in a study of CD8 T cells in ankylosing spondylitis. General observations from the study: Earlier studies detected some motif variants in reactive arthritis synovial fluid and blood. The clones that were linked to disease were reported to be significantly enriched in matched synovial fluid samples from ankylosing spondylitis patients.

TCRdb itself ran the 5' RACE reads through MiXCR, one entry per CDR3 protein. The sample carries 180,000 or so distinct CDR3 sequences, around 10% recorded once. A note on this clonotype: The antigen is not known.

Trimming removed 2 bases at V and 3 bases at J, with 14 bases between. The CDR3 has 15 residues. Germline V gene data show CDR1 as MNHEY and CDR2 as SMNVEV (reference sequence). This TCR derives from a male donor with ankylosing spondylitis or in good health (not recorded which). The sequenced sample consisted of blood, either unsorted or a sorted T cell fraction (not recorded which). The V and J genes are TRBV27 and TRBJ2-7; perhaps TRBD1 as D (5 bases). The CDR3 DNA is TGTGCCAGCAGTTTAAAAGCCTTTAGGGGCTACGAGCAGTACTTC. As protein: CASSLKAFRGYEQYF.